The text below deals with one T cell receptor (beta chain). Its antigen is not identified. This record comes from a study of cytomegalovirus exposure and HLA in healthy donors. Looking at the study overall: The approximately 610 first-cohort repertoires shared a platform with the 100 to 150 validation repertoires, as reported in a later analysis.

Overall study findings and caveats: Across donors, most TCRs were seen rarely, yet some public ones were widespread. Published work reported that the classifier diagnosed cytomegalovirus status with high specificity and sensitivity. In vitro assays verified that three CMV-associated chains recognized CMV antigens specifically.

Produced via immunoSEQ multiplex PCR; TCRdb's table is partial and in-frame only. Found here are about 130,000 clones, 75% to 90% of them singletons; the top ten hold 1.5% to 2%. Trimming at V came to 0 bases and at J to 1 base, leaving 6 bases not matched to a gene. This CDR3 spans 16 amino acids. Germline CDR1 and CDR2: SGHRS and YFSETQ. The rearrangement uses TRBV5-1 and TRBJ1-1, with 7 bases aligning to TRBD1. Sequencing was carried out using PBMCs. This TCR was recovered from a woman aged 18-35 years in good health and CMV-seronegative. CDR3 in amino acids: CASSLAFRGRNTEAFF. The DNA of the CDR3 is TGCGCCAGCAGCTTGGCATTCAGGGGGAGGAACACTGAAGCTTTCTTT. The variable domain in full, with the rest retrieved from reference TRBV5-1 and TRBJ1-1, is KAGVTQTPRYLIKTRGQQVTLSCSPISGHRSVSWYQQTPGQGLQFLFEYFSETQRNKGNFPGRFSGRQFSNSRSEMNVSTLELGDSALYLCASSLAFRGRNTEAFFGQGTRLTVV.